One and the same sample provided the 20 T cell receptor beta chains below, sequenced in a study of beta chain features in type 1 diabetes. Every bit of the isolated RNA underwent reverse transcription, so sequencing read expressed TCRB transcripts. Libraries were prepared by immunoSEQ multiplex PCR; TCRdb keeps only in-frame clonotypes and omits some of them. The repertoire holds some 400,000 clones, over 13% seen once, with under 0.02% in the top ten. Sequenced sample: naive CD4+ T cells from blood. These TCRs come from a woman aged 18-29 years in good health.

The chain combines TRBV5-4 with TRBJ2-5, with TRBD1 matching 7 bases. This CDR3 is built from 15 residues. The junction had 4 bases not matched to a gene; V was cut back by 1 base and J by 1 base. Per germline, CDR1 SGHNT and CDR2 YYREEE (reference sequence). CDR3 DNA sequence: TGTGCCAGCAGCTTGCCTGGGACAGCCCAAGAGACCCAGTACTTC. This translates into CASSLPGTAQETQYF.

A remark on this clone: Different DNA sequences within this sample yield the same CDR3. CDR3 DNA: TGCAGCGTTGTAGCAGGGGGCACAGATACGCAGTATTTT. Translation: CSVVAGGTDTQYF. V is TRBV29-1 and J is TRBJ2-3; possibly TRBD1 for D (6 bases). The germline V gene encodes CDR1 SQVTM and CDR2 ANQGSEA. The CDR3 has 13 residues. V was trimmed by 4 bases and J by 1 base, leaving 9 bases between them.

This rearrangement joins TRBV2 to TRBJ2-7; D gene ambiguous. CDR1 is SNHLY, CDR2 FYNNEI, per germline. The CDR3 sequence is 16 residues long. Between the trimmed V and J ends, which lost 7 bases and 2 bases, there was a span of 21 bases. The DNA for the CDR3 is TGTGCCAGCATCCCCTGGGCAGGTCGACGAACCTACGAGCAGTACTTC. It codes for CASIPWAGRRTYEQYF.

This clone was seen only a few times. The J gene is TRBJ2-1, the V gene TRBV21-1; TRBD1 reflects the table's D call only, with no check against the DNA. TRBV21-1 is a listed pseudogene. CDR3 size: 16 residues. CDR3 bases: TGTGCCAGCAGCCCCAGCCGGGACAGGGCCTTGGATGAGCAGTTCTTC. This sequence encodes CASSPSRDRALDEQFF.

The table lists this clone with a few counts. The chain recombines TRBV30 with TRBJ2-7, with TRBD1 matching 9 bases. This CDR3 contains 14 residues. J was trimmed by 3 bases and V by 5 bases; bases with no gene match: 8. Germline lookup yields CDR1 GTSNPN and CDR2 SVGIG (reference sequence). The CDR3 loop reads CAWGGQGNNYEQYF. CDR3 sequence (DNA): TGTGCCTGGGGGGGACAGGGTAATAACTACGAGCAGTACTTC.

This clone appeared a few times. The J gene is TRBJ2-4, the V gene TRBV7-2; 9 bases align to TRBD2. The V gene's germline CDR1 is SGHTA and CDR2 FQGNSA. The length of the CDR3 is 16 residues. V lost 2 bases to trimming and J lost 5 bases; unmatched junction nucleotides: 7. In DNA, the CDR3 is TGTGCCAGCAGCTTATCGAGCGGGGGGCCTCAAAACATTCAGTACTTC. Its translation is CASSLSSGGPQNIQYF.

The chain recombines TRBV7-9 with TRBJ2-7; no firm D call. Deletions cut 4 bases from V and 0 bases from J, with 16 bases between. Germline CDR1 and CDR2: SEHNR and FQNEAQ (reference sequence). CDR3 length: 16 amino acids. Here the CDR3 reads CASSSHWSRSSYEQYF. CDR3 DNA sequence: TGTGCCAGCAGCTCTCATTGGAGTAGGAGCTCCTACGAGCAGTACTTC.

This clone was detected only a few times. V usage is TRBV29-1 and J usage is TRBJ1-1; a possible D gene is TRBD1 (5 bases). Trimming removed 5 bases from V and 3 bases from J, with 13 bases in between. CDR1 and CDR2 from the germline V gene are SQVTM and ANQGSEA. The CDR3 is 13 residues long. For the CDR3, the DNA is TGCAGCGTTCCGGGCCAGGGCGACACTGAAGCTTTCTTT. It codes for CSVPGQGDTEAFF.

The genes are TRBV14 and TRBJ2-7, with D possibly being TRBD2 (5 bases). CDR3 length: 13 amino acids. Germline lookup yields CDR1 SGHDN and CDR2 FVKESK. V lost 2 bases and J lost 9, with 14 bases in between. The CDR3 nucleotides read TGTGCCAGCAGCCAAAGGACTCTACCGGGGCAGTACTTC. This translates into CASSQRTLPGQYF. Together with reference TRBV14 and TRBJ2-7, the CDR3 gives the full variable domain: EAGVTQFPSHSVIEKGQTVTLRCDPISGHDNLYWYRRVMGKEIKFLLHFVKESKQDESGMPNNRFLAERTGGTYSTLKVQPAELEDSGVYFCASSQRTLPGQYFGPGTRLTVT.

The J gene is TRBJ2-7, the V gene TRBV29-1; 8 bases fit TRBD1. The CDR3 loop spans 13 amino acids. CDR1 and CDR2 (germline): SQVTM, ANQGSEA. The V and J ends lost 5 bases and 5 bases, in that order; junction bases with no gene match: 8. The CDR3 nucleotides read TGCAGCGTTCGAAGACAGGGGAAGAACGAGCAGTACTTC. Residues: CSVRRQGKNEQYF.

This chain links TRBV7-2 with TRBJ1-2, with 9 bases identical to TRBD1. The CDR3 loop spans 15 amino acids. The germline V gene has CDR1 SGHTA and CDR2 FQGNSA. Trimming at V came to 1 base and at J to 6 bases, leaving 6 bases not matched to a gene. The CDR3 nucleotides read TGTGCCAGCAGCTTAGAGGGGACAGGGTGGGATGGCTACACCTTC. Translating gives CASSLEGTGWDGYTF. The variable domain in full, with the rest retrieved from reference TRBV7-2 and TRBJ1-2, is GAGVSQSPSNKVTEKGKDVELRCDPISGHTALYWYRQSLGQGLEFLIYFQGNSAPDKSGLPSDRFSAERTGGSVSTLTIQRTQQEDSAVYLCASSLEGTGWDGYTFGSGTRLTVV.

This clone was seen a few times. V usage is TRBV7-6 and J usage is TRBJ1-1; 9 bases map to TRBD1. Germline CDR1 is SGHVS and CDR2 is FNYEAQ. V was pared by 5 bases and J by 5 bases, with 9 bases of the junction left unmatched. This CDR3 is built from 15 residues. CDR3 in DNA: TGTGCCAGCAGCCCCCACGACAGGGGGTCGACTGAAGCTTTCTTT. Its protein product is CASSPHDRGSTEAFF.

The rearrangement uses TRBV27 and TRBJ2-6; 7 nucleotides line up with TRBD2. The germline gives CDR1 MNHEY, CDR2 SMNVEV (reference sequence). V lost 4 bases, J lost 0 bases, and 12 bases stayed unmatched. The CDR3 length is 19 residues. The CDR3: CASSSLGAGVHSGANVLTF. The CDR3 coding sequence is TGTGCCAGCAGTTCCCTGGGCGCGGGAGTGCACTCTGGGGCCAACGTCCTGACTTTC.

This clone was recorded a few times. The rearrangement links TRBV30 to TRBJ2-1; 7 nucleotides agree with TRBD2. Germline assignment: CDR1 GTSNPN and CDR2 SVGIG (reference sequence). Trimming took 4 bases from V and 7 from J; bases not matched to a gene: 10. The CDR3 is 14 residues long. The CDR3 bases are TGTGCCTGGACACGGCGGGAGTCTTCAAATGAGCAGTTCTTC. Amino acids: CAWTRRESSNEQFF. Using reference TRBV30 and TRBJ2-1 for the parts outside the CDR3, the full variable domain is SQTIHQWPATLVQPVGSPLSLECTVEGTSNPNLYWYRQAAGRGLQLLFYSVGIGQISSEVPQNLSASRPQDRQFILSSKKLLLSDSGFYLCAWTRRESSNEQFFGPGTRLTVL.

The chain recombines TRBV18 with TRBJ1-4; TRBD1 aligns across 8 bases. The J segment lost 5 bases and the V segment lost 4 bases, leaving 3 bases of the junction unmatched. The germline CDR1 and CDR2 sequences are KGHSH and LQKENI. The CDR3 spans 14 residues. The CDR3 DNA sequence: TGTGCCAGCTCACAGGACAGGGTAAATGAAAAACTGTTTTTT. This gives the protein CASSQDRVNEKLFF.

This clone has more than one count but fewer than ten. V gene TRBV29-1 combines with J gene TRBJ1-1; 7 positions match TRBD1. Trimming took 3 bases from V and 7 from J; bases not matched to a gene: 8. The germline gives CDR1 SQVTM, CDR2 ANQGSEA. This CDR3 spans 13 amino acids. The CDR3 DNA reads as TGCAGCGTTGAGGACAGGCCACCGGGTGAAGCTTTCTTT. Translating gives CSVEDRPPGEAFF.

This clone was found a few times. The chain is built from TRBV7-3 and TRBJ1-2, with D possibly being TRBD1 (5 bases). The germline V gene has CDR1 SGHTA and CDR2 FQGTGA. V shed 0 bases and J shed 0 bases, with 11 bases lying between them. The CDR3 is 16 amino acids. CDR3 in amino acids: CASSLTSGSANYGYTF. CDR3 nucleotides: TGTGCCAGCAGCTTAACGTCAGGGTCGGCTAACTATGGCTACACCTTC. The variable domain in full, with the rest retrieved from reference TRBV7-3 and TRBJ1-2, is GAGVSQTPSNKVTEKGKYVELRCDPISGHTALYWYRQSLGQGPEFLIYFQGTGAADDSGLPNDRFFAVRPEGSVSTLKIQRTERGDSAVYLCASSLTSGSANYGYTFGSGTRLTVV.

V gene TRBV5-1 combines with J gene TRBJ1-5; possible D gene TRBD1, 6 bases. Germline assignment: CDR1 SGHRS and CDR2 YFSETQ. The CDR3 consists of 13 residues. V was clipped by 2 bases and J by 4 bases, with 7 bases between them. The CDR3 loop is CASSFGQNQPQHF. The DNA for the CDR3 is TGCGCCAGCAGCTTCGGACAGAATCAGCCCCAGCATTTT.

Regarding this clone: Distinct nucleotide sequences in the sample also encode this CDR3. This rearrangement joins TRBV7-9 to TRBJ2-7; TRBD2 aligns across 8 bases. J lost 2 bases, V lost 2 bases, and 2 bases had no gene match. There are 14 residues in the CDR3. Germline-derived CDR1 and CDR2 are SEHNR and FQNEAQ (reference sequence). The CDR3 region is CASSLSGGTYEQYF. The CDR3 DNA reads TGTGCCAGCAGCTTATCGGGGGGGACCTACGAGCAGTACTTC.

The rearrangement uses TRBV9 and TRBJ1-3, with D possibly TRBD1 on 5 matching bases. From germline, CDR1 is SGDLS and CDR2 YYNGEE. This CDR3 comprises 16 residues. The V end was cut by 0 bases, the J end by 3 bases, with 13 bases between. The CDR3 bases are TGTGCCAGCAGCGTAGATCCAGCGGGGGATGGAAACACCATATATTTT. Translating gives CASSVDPAGDGNTIYF. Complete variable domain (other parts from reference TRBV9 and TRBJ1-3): DSGVTQTPKHLITATGQRVTLRCSPRSGDLSVYWYQQSLDQGLQFLIQYYNGEERAKGNILERFSAQQFPDLHSELNLSSLELGDSALYFCASSVDPAGDGNTIYFGEGSWLTVV.